Considering frequency, the clone carrying this T cell receptor (beta chain) is medium-sized. Its antigen remains unidentified. Germline V gives CDR1 LNHDA, CDR2 SQIVND (reference sequence). The CDR3 totals 13 residues. The sample comes from a study of CXCR3-negative and CXCR3-positive naive CD8 T cells. Through 5' RACE with UMI labels, the TRB cDNA libraries were prepared. TCRdb reprocessed the 5' RACE reads, with one entry per CDR3 protein and no DNA. The table for this sample gives thousands of distinct CDR3 sequences. Study conclusions and caveats: Comparison of naive cells showed more hydrophobic TRB CDR3s in CXCR3-positive than in CXCR3-negative naive cells.

The sequence was obtained from a human donor in good health. Some clones in this sample may be carry-over from other donors' samples. The chain is built from TRBV19 and TRBJ1-5. The specimen was naive CXCR3+ CD8+ T cells from blood. The subset here: CD45RO-CCR7+CD27+CD95- naive CD8+ T cells expressing CXCR3 (TNR3+). CDR3 sequence reads: CASSPRIDQPQHF.